One sample yielded the 18 T cell receptor beta chains listed below, sequenced in a study of T cell clonotyping in hematopoietic cell transplantation. Repertoires were generated with immunoSEQ multiplex PCR, while TCRdb's copy carries only in-frame clones and drops some. The sample includes roughly 5,000 clones, around 80% of them seen just once. This specimen was PBMCs, taken 100 days after allogeneic stem cell transplant. These receptors all come from a male patient in his forties or fifties who had an allogeneic stem cell transplant from an unrelated donor, so the T cells may come from the graft donor. Some clones in this sample may be carry-over from other donors' samples.

This rearrangement joins TRBV7-2 to TRBJ1-2; 7 nucleotides agree with TRBD1. The length of the CDR3 is 15 residues. From germline, CDR1 is SGHTA and CDR2 FQGNSA. Unmatched junction bases numbered 8, after V lost 4 bases and J lost 3 bases. CDR3: CASSSQGGIDYGYTF. As DNA, the CDR3 is TGTGCCAGCAGCTCTCAGGGGGGGATAGACTATGGCTACACCTTC. Looking up the rest from reference TRBV7-2 and TRBJ1-2 gives the full variable domain: GAGVSQSPSNKVTEKGKDVELRCDPISGHTALYWYRQSLGQGLEFLIYFQGNSAPDKSGLPSDRFSAERTGGSVSTLTIQRTQQEDSAVYLCASSSQGGIDYGYTFGSGTRLTVV.

This chain links TRBV6-5 with TRBJ1-2; a possible D gene is TRBD1 (5 bases). This CDR3 contains 14 residues. Germline lookup yields CDR1 MNHEY and CDR2 SVGAGI. Trimming shortened V by 2 bases and J by 8 bases, and 15 bases separated the two germline ends. CDR3 DNA sequence: TGTGCCAGCAGTTACGGGGACGGGGCAGAGGGCTACACCTTC. It yields the protein CASSYGDGAEGYTF.

The genes are TRBV25-1 and TRBJ2-2, with D perhaps TRBD2 (6 bases). The CDR3 spans 14 residues. Trimming cost V 1 base and J 5 bases, with 8 bases left between them. CDR1 and CDR2 from the germline V gene are MGHDK and SYGVNS. CDR3 sequence: CASSEFAGTGELFF. Written as DNA, the CDR3 is TGTGCCAGCAGTGAATTTGCGGGGACCGGGGAGCTGTTTTTT.

Here the CDR3 reads CASSQGAGGQPQHF. The CDR3 region has the DNA TGCGCCAGCAGCCAAGGGGCGGGGGGTCAGCCCCAGCATTTT. V usage is TRBV4-3 and J usage is TRBJ1-5, with a possible D match to TRBD1 (5 bases). This CDR3 is built from 14 residues. Deletions cut 1 base from V and 6 bases from J, with 10 bases between. Germline CDR1 reads LGHNA; CDR2 reads YSLEER.

The CDR3 here is CASSPVDRANYEQYF. The CDR3 bases are TGTGCCAGCAGCCCGGTGGACAGGGCGAACTACGAGCAGTACTTC. The chain is built from TRBV5-4 and TRBJ2-7, with 8 bases matching TRBD1. CDR1 is SGHNT and CDR2 is YYREEE in the germline V gene (reference sequence). The CDR3 runs to 15 residues. With V trimmed by 4 bases and J by 3 bases, 9 bases remained unmatched.

Worth noting for this clone: One end of the junction is discordant with germline, which a read error may explain. The rearrangement uses TRBV7-7 and TRBJ2-5; D is ambiguous. Germline-derived CDR1 and CDR2 are SSHAT and FNYEAQ (reference sequence). This CDR3 region has 14 residues. CDR3 loop: CASSPAGVRETQYF. The DNA for the CDR3 is TGTGCTAGCAGTCCGGCAGGAGTAAGGGAGACCCAGTACTTC.

The chain couples TRBV5-6 to TRBJ2-7, with a tentative D call TRBD1 (6 bases). Germline V lookup: CDR1 SGHDT, CDR2 YYEEEE. This CDR3 has 16 residues. V dropped 4 bases and J dropped 3 bases, with 20 bases sitting between them. The CDR3 is CASSLSRDTLVYEQYF. CDR3 nucleotides: TGTGCCAGCAGCCTAAGCCGGGACACCCTGGTCTACGAGCAGTACTTC.

This clone is medium-sized. CDR3: CASSVEQGSNTEAFF. The DNA of the CDR3 is TGTGCCAGCAGCGTAGAGCAGGGAAGTAACACTGAAGCTTTCTTT. The chain has TRBV9 and TRBJ1-1; TRBD1 might be the D (5 bases). This CDR3 comprises 15 residues. V shed 0 bases and J shed 2 bases, with 11 bases lying between them. Germline values: CDR1 SGDLS, CDR2 YYNGEE. Using reference TRBV9 and TRBJ1-1 for the parts outside the CDR3, the full variable domain is DSGVTQTPKHLITATGQRVTLRCSPRSGDLSVYWYQQSLDQGLQFLIQYYNGEERAKGNILERFSAQQFPDLHSELNLSSLELGDSALYFCASSVEQGSNTEAFFGQGTRLTVV.

This chain links TRBV5-1 with TRBJ2-6; possibly TRBD1 for D (5 bases). Germline lookup yields CDR1 SGHRS and CDR2 YFSETQ. The CDR3 extends over 17 amino acids. V lost 2 bases, J lost 0 bases, and 12 bases lay in between. The CDR3 bases are TGCGCCAGCAGCTTCGCAGGGTCCCGCTCTGGGGCCAACGTCCTGACTTTC. It codes for CASSFAGSRSGANVLTF.

The chain recombines TRBV11-2 with TRBJ1-1, with D possibly being TRBD1 (5 bases). Per the germline V gene, CDR1 is SGHAT and CDR2 is FQNNGV. This CDR3 contains 16 residues. V was cut by 5 bases and J by 4 bases, with 20 bases left in between. For the CDR3, the DNA is TGTGCCAGCAGCCCCAGGGAGGGAGGGGCGAGCACTGAAGCTTTCTTT. Amino acid sequence: CASSPREGGASTEAFF.

The CDR3 nucleotides read TGCAGCGTCACGGGGAACACTGAAGCTTTCTTT. The encoded protein is CSVTGNTEAFF. The chain uses TRBV29-1 and TRBJ1-1; D is undetermined. This CDR3 spans 11 amino acids. V gave up 6 bases and J gave up 1 base, with 6 bases separating them. Germline V gene lookup returns CDR1 SQVTM and CDR2 ANQGSEA.

The chain carries TRBV30 and TRBJ1-1; weak D call: TRBD1 (5 bases). Trimming took 2 bases from V and 10 from J, leaving 11 bases between them. From germline, CDR1 is GTSNPN and CDR2 SVGIG (reference sequence). The CDR3 covers 11 residues. In nucleotides, the CDR3 is TGTGCCTGGAGTACGGGGACGGCAGCTTTCTTT. Residues: CAWSTGTAAFF.

The chain couples TRBV29-1 to TRBJ1-1, with D possibly matching TRBD1 (5 bases). V was cut by 6 bases and J by 2 bases, with 13 bases left in between. CDR1 is SQVTM and CDR2 is ANQGSEA in the germline V gene. CDR3 length: 13 residues. Here the CDR3 DNA reads TGCAGCGTGGCGGGACGGACTAACACTGAAGCTTTCTTT. Translation: CSVAGRTNTEAFF.

This clone is deemed medium-sized (0.01 to 0.1%). This CDR3 reads CASSPGQGRDTQYF. The CDR3 region has the DNA TGTGCCAGCAGCCCTGGACAGGGGAGGGATACGCAGTATTTT. This chain joins TRBV11-1 and TRBJ2-3, with 9 bases that match TRBD1. CDR1 and CDR2 from the germline V gene are SGHAT and FQDESV (reference sequence). The CDR3 totals 14 residues. V lost 5 bases, J lost 6 bases, and 6 bases stayed unmatched.

This rearrangement joins TRBV6-6 to TRBJ1-2, with no clear D. CDR3 size: 12 residues. Trimming took 4 bases from V and 4 from J, leaving 7 bases between them. From germline, CDR1 is MNHNY and CDR2 SVGAGI (reference sequence). The CDR3 protein is CASSSPTYGYTF. CDR3 bases: TGTGCCAGCAGTTCCCCGACCTATGGCTACACCTTC.

The gene calls are TRBV19 and TRBJ1-2; maybe TRBD1 (5 bases). This CDR3 comprises 16 residues. With 2 bases removed from V and 4 bases from J, the gap between germline ends came to 17 bases. Germline V gene sequence: CDR1 LNHDA, CDR2 SQIVND (reference sequence). The CDR3: CASSISFVAGLYGYTF. The CDR3 DNA follows: TGTGCCAGTAGTATATCGTTCGTCGCAGGGCTCTATGGCTACACCTTC.

The CDR3 DNA is TGTGCCAGCAGCGAAAATCTAGCGGGAGTAAGGGATGAGCAGTTCTTC. It yields the protein CASSENLAGVRDEQFF. J is TRBJ2-1 and V is TRBV9, with TRBD2 identical over 10 bases. Germline V CDR1 and CDR2: SGDLS, YYNGEE. The V gene end was trimmed by 3 bases and the J gene end by 8 bases; junction bases not matched to a gene: 11. The CDR3 runs to 16 residues.

The CDR3 sequence: CASSSSGSNQPQHF. The CDR3 DNA reads TGTGCCAGCAGCTCCTCGGGGAGCAATCAGCCCCAGCATTTT. The chain recombines TRBV5-4 with TRBJ1-5; no definite D call. Trimming took 3 bases from V and 1 from J, leaving 8 bases between them. Germline lookup yields CDR1 SGHNT and CDR2 YYREEE (reference sequence). The CDR3 extends over 14 amino acids.